Reported below is one TCR beta chain. V was pared by 1 base and J by 1 base, with 11 bases between. The CDR3 contains 16 residues. TCR alpha and beta CDR3 regions were amplified from RNA using iRepertoire nested multiplex PCR. MiXCR was run by TCRdb on the multiplex PCR reads, yielding one entry per CDR3 protein. The sample holds some 180,000 distinct CDR3 sequences, about 31% seen once. This entry comes from a study of glioma-infiltrating T cells. Sequencing was performed on glioma tissue, nonneoplastic brain tissue, or PBMCs (not recorded which). This receptor was identified in a human donor with low-grade glioma or glioblastoma, undergoing nonglioma brain surgery, or in good health (not recorded which). The chain couples TRBV12-3 or TRBV12-4 to TRBJ2-1; D unresolved. The DNA of the CDR3 is TGTGCCAGCAGTTTAGGGCCGCAGGCTTCCTACAATGAGCAGTTCTTC. This gives the protein CASSLGPQASYNEQFF.